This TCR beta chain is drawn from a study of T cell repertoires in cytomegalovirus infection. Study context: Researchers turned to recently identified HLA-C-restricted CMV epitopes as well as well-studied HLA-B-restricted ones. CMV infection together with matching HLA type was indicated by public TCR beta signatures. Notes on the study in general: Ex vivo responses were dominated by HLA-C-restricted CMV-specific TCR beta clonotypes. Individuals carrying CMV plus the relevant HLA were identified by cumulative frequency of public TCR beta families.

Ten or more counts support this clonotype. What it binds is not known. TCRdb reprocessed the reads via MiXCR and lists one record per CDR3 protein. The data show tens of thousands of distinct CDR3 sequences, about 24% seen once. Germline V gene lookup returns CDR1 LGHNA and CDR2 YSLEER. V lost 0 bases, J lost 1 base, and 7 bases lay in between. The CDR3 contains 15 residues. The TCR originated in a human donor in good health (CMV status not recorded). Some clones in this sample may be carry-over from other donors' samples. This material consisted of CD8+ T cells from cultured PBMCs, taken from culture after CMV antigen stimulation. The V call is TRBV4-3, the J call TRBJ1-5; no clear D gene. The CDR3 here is CASSQDRASNQPQHF. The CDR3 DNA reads TGCGCCAGCAGCCAAGATCGGGCCAGCAATCAGCCCCAGCATTTT.